The 15 T cell receptor beta chains given below trace back to one sample, sequenced in a study of Ad26.COV2.S vaccination and SARS-CoV-2 variants. Generated by immunoSEQ multiplex PCR, the TCRdb table keeps only in-frame clones and is missing some. The data hold around 370,000 clones, with around 90% observed a single time. Source: peripheral blood, taken after recovery from COVID-19. These receptors were obtained from a human donor who had recovered from COVID-19.

This rearrangement joins TRBV5-4 to TRBJ2-1; D is perhaps TRBD1 or TRBD2 (5 bases each). In germline, CDR1 is SGHNT, CDR2 YYREEE (reference sequence). Trimming stripped 0 bases from V and 5 bases from J, with 6 bases between. The CDR3 has 13 amino acids. CDR3 nucleotide sequence: TGTGCCAGCAGCTTGGTGGGGGACAATGAGCAGTTCTTC. Translation: CASSLVGDNEQFF.

V usage is TRBV19 and J usage is TRBJ2-1; tentative D call: TRBD1 (7 bases). The V end lost 6 bases, the J end lost 5 bases, and 14 bases lay between the germline ends. Germline V gene sequence: CDR1 LNHDA, CDR2 SQIVND (reference sequence). The CDR3 spans 14 residues. Here the CDR3 DNA reads TGTGCCAGTAGCCGGCGGGACAGTAACAATGAGCAGTTCTTC. Its protein is CASSRRDSNNEQFF.

The rearrangement joins TRBV11-3 to TRBJ2-1; possibly TRBD2 for D (7 bases). V was pared by 5 bases and J by 7 bases, with 21 bases between. This CDR3 has 16 residues. Germline CDR1 and CDR2: SGHNT and YENEEA. The CDR3 DNA is TGTGCCAGCAGCCAGGGGCGGGGGAGGGTAAGGAATGAGCAGTTCTTC. This translates into CASSQGRGRVRNEQFF.

The rearrangement uses TRBV11-2 and TRBJ2-6; TRBD1 matches at 7 bases. After removal of 4 bases from V and 0 bases from J, the junction contained 6 bases not matched to a gene. CDR1 and CDR2 (germline): SGHAT, FQNNGV. The CDR3 loop spans 17 amino acids. The CDR3 reads CASSSGQPFSGANVLTF. DNA of the CDR3: TGTGCCAGCAGCTCGGGACAGCCGTTCTCTGGGGCCAACGTCCTGACTTTC.

This chain joins TRBV7-2 and TRBJ2-7; D unclear. Germline CDR1 SGHTA, CDR2 FQGNSA. V was pared by 0 bases and J by 2 bases, with 2 bases between. This CDR3 has 12 residues. CDR3 in DNA: TGTGCCAGCAGCTTAGCGACCTACGAGCAGTACTTC. Its protein product is CASSLATYEQYF.

The chain combines TRBV29-1 with TRBJ2-3; possibly TRBD1 for D (5 bases). Germline V gives CDR1 SQVTM, CDR2 ANQGSEA. V gave up 8 bases and J gave up 4 bases, with 22 bases separating them. This CDR3 contains 15 residues. The DNA for the CDR3 is TGCAGCTTATGCTTTGACAGCCCCGCGGCAGATACGCAGTATTTT. This codes for CSLCFDSPAADTQYF.

The V call is TRBV6-2 or TRBV6-3, the J call TRBJ2-3; D may be TRBD1 (9 bases). Per the germline V gene, CDR1 is MNHEY and CDR2 is SVGEGT. The CDR3 loop spans 19 amino acids. Trimming shortened V by 2 bases and J by 6 bases, and 27 bases separated the two germline ends. CDR3 sequence reads: CASSYPTTGTGTSGDTQYF. The CDR3 nucleotides read TGTGCCAGCAGTTACCCAACTACCGGGACAGGGACTAGTGGGGATACGCAGTATTTT.

CDR3 residues: CASSVGWSGGTEAFF. The DNA of the CDR3 is TGTGCCAGCAGCGTAGGCTGGAGCGGGGGGACTGAAGCTTTCTTT. The chain recombines TRBV9 with TRBJ1-1; D is perhaps TRBD1 (5 bases). This CDR3 contains 15 residues. Trimming cost V 0 bases and J 5 bases, with 14 bases left between them. Germline CDR1 is SGDLS and CDR2 is YYNGEE. Variable domain in full (rest from reference TRBV9 and TRBJ1-1): DSGVTQTPKHLITATGQRVTLRCSPRSGDLSVYWYQQSLDQGLQFLIQYYNGEERAKGNILERFSAQQFPDLHSELNLSSLELGDSALYFCASSVGWSGGTEAFFGQGTRLTVV.

The V gene is TRBV6-1, the J gene TRBJ2-5, with D possibly TRBD1 on 6 matching bases. Germline loops: CDR1 MNHNS, CDR2 SASEGT. The CDR3 runs to 16 residues. Trimming stripped 1 base from V and 2 bases from J, with 14 bases between. The CDR3 sequence is CASSEEGTWSQETQYF. In DNA form, the CDR3 reads TGTGCCAGCAGTGAAGAGGGGACATGGTCACAAGAGACCCAGTACTTC.

The CDR3 protein is CASSFNIRQPQHF. As DNA, the CDR3 is TGTGCCAGCAGTTTTAATATACGACAGCCCCAGCATTTT. V gene TRBV12-3 or TRBV12-4 combines with J gene TRBJ1-5; D is unresolved. This CDR3 has 13 amino acids. V was pared by 3 bases and J by 7 bases, with 10 bases between.

The gene calls are TRBV5-1 and TRBJ1-1; unclear D gene. The CDR3 runs to 16 residues. The germline CDR1 and CDR2 sequences are SGHRS and YFSETQ. V lost 2 bases to trimming and J lost 4 bases, with 18 bases between them. This CDR3 reads CASSLRVVLSGTEAFF. For the CDR3, the DNA is TGCGCCAGCAGCTTAAGGGTTGTGTTGTCTGGCACTGAAGCTTTCTTT.

The genes are TRBV6-2 or TRBV6-3 and TRBJ2-2; D uncertain. Germline-derived CDR1 and CDR2 are MNHEY and SVGEGT. CDR3 size: 12 residues. Trimming took off 3 bases at V and 10 bases at J, with 9 bases between the two ends. The chain's CDR3 is CASSYPHPELFF. Written as DNA, the CDR3 is TGTGCCAGCAGTTATCCTCACCCGGAGCTGTTTTTT.

The rearrangement joins TRBV5-5 to TRBJ1-6; 9 nucleotides match TRBD1. CDR3 size: 17 residues. Germline trimming cut 2 bases from V and 3 bases from J; bases unmatched to any gene: 6. Germline loops: CDR1 SGHKS, CDR2 YYEKEE (reference sequence). The CDR3 DNA is TGTGCCAGCAGCTTTGTAGGACAGGGGTTCTATAATTCACCCCTCCACTTT. It yields the protein CASSFVGQGFYNSPLHF. Looking up the rest from reference TRBV5-5 and TRBJ1-6 gives the full variable domain: DAGVTQSPTHLIKTRGQQVTLRCSPISGHKSVSWYQQVLGQGPQFIFQYYEKEERGRGNFPDRFSARQFPNYSSELNVNALLLGDSALYLCASSFVGQGFYNSPLHFGNGTRLTVT.

This clone is a singleton in its sample. This rearrangement joins TRBV11-1 to TRBJ1-4, with TRBD1 identical over 7 bases. The CDR3 runs 17 residues. V gave up 0 bases and J gave up 3 bases; unmatched junction bases: 7. Germline V gives CDR1 SGHAT, CDR2 FQDESV (reference sequence). CDR3 residues: CASSLATSGTANEKLFF. The CDR3 nucleotides are TGTGCCAGCAGCTTAGCGACGTCAGGGACAGCTAATGAAAAACTGTTTTTT.

This chain uses TRBV29-1 with TRBJ1-2, with 11 positions matching TRBD1. The CDR3 runs to 12 residues. Germline CDR1 SQVTM, CDR2 ANQGSEA. J gave up 7 bases and V 6 bases, and 4 bases lay outside the gene matches. DNA of the CDR3: TGCAGCGTCTCCGGACAGGGGGCTGGCTACACCTTC. It translates to CSVSGQGAGYTF. Full variable domain (rest looked up from reference TRBV29-1 and TRBJ1-2): SAVISQKPSRDICQRGTSLTIQCQVDSQVTMMFWYRQQPGQSLTLIATANQGSEATYESGFVIDKFPISRPNLTFSTLTVSNMSPEDSSIYLCSVSGQGAGYTFGSGTRLTVV.